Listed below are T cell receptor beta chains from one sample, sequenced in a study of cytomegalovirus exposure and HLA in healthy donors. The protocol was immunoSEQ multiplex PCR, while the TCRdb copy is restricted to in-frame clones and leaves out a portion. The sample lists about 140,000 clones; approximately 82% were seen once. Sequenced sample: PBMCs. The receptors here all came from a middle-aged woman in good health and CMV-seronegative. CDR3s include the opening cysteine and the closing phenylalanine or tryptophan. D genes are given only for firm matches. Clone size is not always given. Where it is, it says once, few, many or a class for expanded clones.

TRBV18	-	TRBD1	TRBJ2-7	TGTGCCAGCTCACGGGACAGCGGCTACGAGCAGTACTTC	CASSRDSGYEQYF
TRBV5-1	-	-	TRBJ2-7	TGCGCCAGCAGAAGGGGGTCATCAGTCTACGAGCAGTACTTC	CASRRGSSVYEQYF
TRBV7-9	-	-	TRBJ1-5	TGTGCCAGCAGCCCGACTGATCAGCCCCAGCATTTT	CASSPTDQPQHF
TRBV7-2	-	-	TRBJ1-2	TGTGCCAGCAGCTTGACGGCAGGGAATGGCTACACCTTC	CASSLTAGNGYTF
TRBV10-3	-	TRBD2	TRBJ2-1	TGTGCCATTAGGGGGACTAGTCGGTACAATGAGCAGTTCTTC	CAIRGTSRYNEQFF
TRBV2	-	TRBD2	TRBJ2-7	TGTGCCAGCAGTGGTTTGGCGGGAGGCTACGAGCAGTACTTC	CASSGLAGGYEQYF
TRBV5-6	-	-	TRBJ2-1	TGTGCCAGCAGCTCCGGAGGGGGGGAATTAAACTGGTTCTTC	CASSSGGGELNWFF
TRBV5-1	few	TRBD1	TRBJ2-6	TGCGCCAGCAGTTTCACAGGGGCTGGGGCCAACGTCCTGACTTTC	CASSFTGAGANVLTF
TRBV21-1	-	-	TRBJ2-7	TGTGCCAGCAGCAAAACCCATAGTTTTCGGGACGAGCAGTACTTC	CASSKTHSFRDEQYF
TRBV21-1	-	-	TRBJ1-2	TGTGCCAGCAGCAAATCCCAGGGGGCGGGGAGCTACACCTTC	CASSKSQGAGSYTF
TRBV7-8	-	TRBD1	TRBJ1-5	TGTGCCAGCAGCTTATGGGGGAATTTAGTCAGAGGACAGGGTGCGTATCAGCCCCAGCATTTT	CASSLWGNLVRGQGAYQPQHF
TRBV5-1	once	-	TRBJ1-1	TGCGCCAGCAGTGCGCTTCAGGGTAGGGTGAACACTGAAGCTTTCTTT	CASSALQGRVNTEAFF
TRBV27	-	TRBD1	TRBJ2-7	TGTGCCAGCAGTCCCGTATACCGCCTATCCGGGACAGACATCTCCTACGAGCAGTACTTC	CASSPVYRLSGTDISYEQYF
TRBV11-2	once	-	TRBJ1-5	TGTGCCAGCAGCTTTGGGGGGACCCAGCCCCAGCATTTT	CASSFGGTQPQHF
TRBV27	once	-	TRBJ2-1	TGTGCCAGCAGTTTAGGTCCGGCCTCGGGGGAAGACAATGAGCAGCTCTTC	CASSLGPASGEDNEQLF
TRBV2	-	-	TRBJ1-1	TGTGCCAGCAGTGAACTCCTTCTCGGGGAAGCTTTCTTT	CASSELLLGEAFF
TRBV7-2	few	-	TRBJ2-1	TGTGCCAGCAGCTTGGGCGGGCATAGAAACAATGAGCAGTTCTTC	CASSLGGHRNNEQFF
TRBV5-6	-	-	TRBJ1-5	TGTGCCAGCAGCTTTTACAGGAACAATCAGCCCCAGCATTTT	CASSFYRNNQPQHF
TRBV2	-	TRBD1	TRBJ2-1	TGTGCCAGCGGAGCGGCGGTGAGACAGGGTAGGAGAAATGAGCAGTTCTTC	CASGAAVRQGRRNEQFF
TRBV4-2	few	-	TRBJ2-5	TGTGCCAGCAGCCAAGTGGCGGAAGAGACCCAGTACTTC	CASSQVAEETQYF
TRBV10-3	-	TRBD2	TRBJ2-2	TGTGCCATCACCCCGCGGGCGAAGCGGGATACCGGGGAGCTGTTTTTT	CAITPRAKRDTGELFF
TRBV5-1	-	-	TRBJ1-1	TGCGCCAGCAGCTTGGCGGGGGGAAGGGACACTGAAGCTTTCTTT	CASSLAGGRDTEAFF
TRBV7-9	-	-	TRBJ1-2	TGTGCCAGCATCATTACAGGATCATATGGCTACACCTTC	CASIITGSYGYTF
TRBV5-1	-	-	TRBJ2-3	TGCGCCAGCAGCTTGGGGGCGGGAGATACGCAGTATTTT	CASSLGAGDTQYF
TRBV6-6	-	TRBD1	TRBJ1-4	TGTGCCAGCAGTTCTCAGACAGGGATCAATGAAAAACTGTTTTTT	CASSSQTGINEKLFF